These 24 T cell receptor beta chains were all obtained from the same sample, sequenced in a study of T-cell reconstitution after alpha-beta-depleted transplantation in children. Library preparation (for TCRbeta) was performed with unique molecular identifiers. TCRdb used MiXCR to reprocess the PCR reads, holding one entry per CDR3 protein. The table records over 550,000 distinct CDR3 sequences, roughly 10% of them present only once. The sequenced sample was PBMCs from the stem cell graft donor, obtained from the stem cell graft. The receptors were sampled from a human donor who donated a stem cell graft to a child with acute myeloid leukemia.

The CDR3 protein is CASSLEGALDTEAFF. CDR3 nucleotides: TGCGCCAGCAGCTTGGAGGGGGCCCTCGACACTGAAGCTTTCTTT. The chain joins TRBV5-1 to TRBJ1-1; TRBD1 matches at 7 bases. Germline V gene data show CDR1 as SGHRS and CDR2 as YFSETQ. V was clipped by 0 bases and J by 3 bases; unmatched bases: 5. The CDR3 runs to 15 residues.

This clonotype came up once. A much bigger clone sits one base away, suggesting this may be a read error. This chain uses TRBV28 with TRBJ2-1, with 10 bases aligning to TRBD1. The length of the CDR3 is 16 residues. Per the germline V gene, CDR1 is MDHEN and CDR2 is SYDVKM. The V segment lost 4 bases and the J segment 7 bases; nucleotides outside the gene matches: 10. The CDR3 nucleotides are TGTGCCAGCAGTTCGGGACGACAGGGGGCTTGGAATGAGCAGTTCTTC. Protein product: CASSSGRQGAWNEQFF.

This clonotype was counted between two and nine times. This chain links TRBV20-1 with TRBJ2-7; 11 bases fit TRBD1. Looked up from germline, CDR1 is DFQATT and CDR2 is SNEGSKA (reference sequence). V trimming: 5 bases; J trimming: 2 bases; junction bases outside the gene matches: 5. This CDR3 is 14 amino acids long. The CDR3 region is CSADRTGGTYEQYF. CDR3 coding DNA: TGCAGTGCTGACAGGACAGGGGGCACCTACGAGCAGTACTTC.

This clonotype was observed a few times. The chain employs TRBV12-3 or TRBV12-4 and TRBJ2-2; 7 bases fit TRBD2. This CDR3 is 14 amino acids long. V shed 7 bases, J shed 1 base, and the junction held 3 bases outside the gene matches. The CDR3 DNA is TGTGCCAGCATCCCTAGCGGGAACACCGGGGAGCTGTTTTTT. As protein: CASIPSGNTGELFF.

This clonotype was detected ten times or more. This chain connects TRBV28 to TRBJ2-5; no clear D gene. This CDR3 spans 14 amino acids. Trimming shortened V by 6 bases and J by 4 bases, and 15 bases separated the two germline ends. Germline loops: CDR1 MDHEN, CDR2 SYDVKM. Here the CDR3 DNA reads TGTGCCAGCAGGAGAATGGGGTCGGTAGAGACCCAGTACTTC. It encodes CASRRMGSVETQYF. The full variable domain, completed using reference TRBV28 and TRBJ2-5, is DVKVTQSSRYLVKRTGEKVFLECVQDMDHENMFWYRQDPGLGLRLIYFSYDVKMKEKGDIPEGYSVSREKKERFSLILESASTNQTSMYLCASRRMGSVETQYFGPGTRLLVL.

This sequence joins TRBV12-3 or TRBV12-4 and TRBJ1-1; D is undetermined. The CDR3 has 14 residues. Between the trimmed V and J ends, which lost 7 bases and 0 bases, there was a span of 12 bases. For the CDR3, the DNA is TGTGCCAGCACCGGGCGGGGTATGAACACTGAAGCTTTCTTT. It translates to CASTGRGMNTEAFF.

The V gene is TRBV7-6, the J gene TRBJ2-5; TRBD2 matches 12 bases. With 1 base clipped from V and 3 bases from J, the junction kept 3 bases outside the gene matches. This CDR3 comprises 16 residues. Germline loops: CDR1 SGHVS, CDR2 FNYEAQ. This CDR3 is CASSLDRTSGEETQYF. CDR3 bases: TGTGCCAGCAGCTTAGATCGGACTAGCGGGGAAGAGACCCAGTACTTC.

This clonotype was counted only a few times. The CDR3 sequence: CATSDPREGLRQPQHF. CDR3 DNA: TGTGCCACCAGTGATCCCCGGGAGGGATTGCGGCAGCCCCAGCATTTT. The V gene is TRBV24-1, the J gene TRBJ1-5; D gene uncertain. The CDR3 spans 16 residues. V was trimmed by 3 bases and J by 7 bases, leaving 18 bases between them. In germline, CDR1 is KGHDR, CDR2 SFDVKD.

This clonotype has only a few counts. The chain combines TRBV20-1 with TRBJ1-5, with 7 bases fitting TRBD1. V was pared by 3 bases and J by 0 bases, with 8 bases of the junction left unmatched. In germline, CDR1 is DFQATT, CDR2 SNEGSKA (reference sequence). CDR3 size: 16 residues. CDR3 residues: CSASIRGADSNQPQHF. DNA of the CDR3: TGCAGTGCTAGCATCAGGGGGGCCGATAGCAATCAGCCCCAGCATTTT.

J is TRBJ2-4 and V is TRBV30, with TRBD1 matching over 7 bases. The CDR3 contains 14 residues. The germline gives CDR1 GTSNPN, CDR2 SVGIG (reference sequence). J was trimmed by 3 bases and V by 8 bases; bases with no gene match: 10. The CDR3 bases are TGTGCCGCCGAGAGGGGGCAGGGCAAAAACATTCAGTACTTC. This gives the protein CAAERGQGKNIQYF.

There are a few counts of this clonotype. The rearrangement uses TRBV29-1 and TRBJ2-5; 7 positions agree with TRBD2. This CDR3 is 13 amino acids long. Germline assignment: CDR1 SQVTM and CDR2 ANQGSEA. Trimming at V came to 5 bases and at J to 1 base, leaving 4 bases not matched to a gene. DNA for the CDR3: TGCAGCGTTAGCGGGACTCTCCAAGAGACCCAGTACTTC. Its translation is CSVSGTLQETQYF.

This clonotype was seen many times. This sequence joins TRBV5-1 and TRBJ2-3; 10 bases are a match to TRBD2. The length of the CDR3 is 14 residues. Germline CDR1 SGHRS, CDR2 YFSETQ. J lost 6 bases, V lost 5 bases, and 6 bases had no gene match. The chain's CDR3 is CASSIAGGRDTQYF. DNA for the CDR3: TGCGCCAGCAGTATAGCGGGAGGCCGGGATACGCAGTATTTT.

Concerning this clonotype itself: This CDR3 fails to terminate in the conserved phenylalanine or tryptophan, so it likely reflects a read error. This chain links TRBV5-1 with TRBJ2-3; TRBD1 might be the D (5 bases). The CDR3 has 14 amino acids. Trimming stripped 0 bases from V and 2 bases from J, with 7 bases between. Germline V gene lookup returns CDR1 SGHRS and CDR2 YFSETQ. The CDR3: CASSLVQATDTQYC. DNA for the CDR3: TGCGCCAGCAGCTTGGTACAGGCCACAGATACGCAGTATTGT.

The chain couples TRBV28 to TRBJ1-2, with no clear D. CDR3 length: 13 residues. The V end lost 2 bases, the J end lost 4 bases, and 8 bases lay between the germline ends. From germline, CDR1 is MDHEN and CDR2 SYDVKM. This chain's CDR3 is CASSLNSLYGYTF. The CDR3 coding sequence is TGTGCCAGCAGTTTAAACAGTCTCTATGGCTACACCTTC.

The CDR3 sequence: CSARLAGGPDTQYF. The CDR3 DNA follows: TGCAGTGCTAGGTTAGCGGGAGGGCCCGATACGCAGTATTTT. The V and J genes are TRBV20-1 and TRBJ2-3; 11 bases are shared with TRBD2. The V segment lost 3 bases and the J segment 6 bases; nucleotides outside the gene matches: 5. This CDR3 comprises 14 residues. Per germline, CDR1 DFQATT and CDR2 SNEGSKA (reference sequence).

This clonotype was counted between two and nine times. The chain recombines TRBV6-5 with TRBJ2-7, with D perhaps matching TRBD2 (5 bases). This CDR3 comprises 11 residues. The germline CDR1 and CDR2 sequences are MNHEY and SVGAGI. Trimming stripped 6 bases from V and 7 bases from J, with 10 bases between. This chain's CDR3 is CASRQTGEQYF. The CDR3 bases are TGTGCCAGCAGACAGACGGGGGAGCAGTACTTC.

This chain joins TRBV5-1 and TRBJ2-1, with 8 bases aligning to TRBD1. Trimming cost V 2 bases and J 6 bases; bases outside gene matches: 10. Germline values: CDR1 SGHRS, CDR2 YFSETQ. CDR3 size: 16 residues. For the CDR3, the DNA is TGCGCCAGCAGCTTCTCGGACAGGGCCCCACGCAATGAGCAGTTCTTC. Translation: CASSFSDRAPRNEQFF. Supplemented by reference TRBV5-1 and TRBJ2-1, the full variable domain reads KAGVTQTPRYLIKTRGQQVTLSCSPISGHRSVSWYQQTPGQGLQFLFEYFSETQRNKGNFPGRFSGRQFSNSRSEMNVSTLELGDSALYLCASSFSDRAPRNEQFFGPGTRLTVL.

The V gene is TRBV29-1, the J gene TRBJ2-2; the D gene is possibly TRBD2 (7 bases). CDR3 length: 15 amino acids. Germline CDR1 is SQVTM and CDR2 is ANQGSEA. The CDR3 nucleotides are TGCACCGCCTTGGGGGCTAGCGGGAACACCGGGGAGCTGTTTTTT. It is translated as CTALGASGNTGELFF.

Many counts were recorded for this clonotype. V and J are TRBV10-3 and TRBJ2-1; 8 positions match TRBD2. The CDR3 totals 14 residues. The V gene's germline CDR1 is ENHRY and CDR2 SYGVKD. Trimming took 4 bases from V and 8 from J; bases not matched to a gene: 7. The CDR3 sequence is CAISVLAGRDEQFF. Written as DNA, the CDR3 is TGTGCCATCAGTGTTCTAGCGGGTAGGGATGAGCAGTTCTTC.

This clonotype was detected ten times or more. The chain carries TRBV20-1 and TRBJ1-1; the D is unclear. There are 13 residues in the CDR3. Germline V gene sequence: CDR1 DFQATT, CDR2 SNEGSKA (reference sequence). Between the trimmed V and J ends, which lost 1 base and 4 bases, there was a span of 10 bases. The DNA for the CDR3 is TGCAGTGCTAGAGCCCCAGGAGGCACTGAAGCTTTCTTT. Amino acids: CSARAPGGTEAFF.

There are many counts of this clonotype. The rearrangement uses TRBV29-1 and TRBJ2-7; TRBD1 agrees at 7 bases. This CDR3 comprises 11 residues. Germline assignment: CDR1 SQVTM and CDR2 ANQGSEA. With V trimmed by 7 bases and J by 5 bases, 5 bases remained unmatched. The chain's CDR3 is CSGYRGHEQYF. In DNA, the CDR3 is TGCAGCGGTTACAGGGGCCACGAGCAGTACTTC.

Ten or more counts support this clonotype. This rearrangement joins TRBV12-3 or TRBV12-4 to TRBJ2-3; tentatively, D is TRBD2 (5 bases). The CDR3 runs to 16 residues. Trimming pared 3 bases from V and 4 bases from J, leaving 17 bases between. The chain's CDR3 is CASSFGRSVRADTQYF. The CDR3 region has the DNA TGTGCCAGCAGTTTCGGACGGTCGGTGCGGGCAGATACGCAGTATTTT.

In DNA form, the CDR3 reads TGTGCCTGGAGTGCGCTATCGGGGGACACTGAAGCTTTCTTT. As protein: CAWSALSGDTEAFF. V is TRBV30 and J is TRBJ1-1, with D possibly matching TRBD1 (5 bases). The germline V and J ends were trimmed by 1 base and 3 bases, with 12 bases remaining between them. CDR1 is GTSNPN and CDR2 is SVGIG in the germline V gene (reference sequence). The CDR3 has 14 amino acids.

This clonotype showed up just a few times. The CDR3 reads CASRLTRGGTEAFF. DNA for the CDR3: TGTGCCAGCAGGCTTACGAGGGGCGGCACTGAAGCTTTCTTT. The gene calls are TRBV5-8 and TRBJ1-1; weak D call: TRBD1 (5 bases). From germline, CDR1 is SGHTS and CDR2 YDEGEE. V lost 5 bases, J lost 4 bases, and 15 bases lay in between. This CDR3 has 14 amino acids.